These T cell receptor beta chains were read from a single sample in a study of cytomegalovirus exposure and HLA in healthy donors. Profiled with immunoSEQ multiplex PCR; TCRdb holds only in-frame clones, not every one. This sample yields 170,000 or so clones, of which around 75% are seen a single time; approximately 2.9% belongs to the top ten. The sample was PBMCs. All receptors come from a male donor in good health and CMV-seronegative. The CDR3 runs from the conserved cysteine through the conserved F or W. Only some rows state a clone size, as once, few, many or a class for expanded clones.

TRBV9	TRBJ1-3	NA	CASSAQGLEAGNTIYF
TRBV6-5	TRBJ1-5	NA	CASNTLEGSNQPQHF
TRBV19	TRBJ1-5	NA	CASRGRDNQPQHF
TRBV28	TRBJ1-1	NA	CASSLGRGRTEAFF
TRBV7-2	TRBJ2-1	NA	CASSQGGTSGEQFF
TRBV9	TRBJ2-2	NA	CASSPRATSNTGELFF
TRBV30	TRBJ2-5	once	CAWSVNGVAEAPQETQYF
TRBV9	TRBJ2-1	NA	CASSVEWGTSDNEQFF
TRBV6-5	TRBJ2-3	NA	CASRIPSTDTQYF
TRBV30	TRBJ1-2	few	CALTGYYGYTF
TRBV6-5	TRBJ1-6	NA	CASSYSDSYNSPLHF
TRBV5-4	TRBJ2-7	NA	CASSTGLAGVIGGYEQYF
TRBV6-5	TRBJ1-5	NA	CASSRDRANSQHF
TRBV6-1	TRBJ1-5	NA	CASSEGPRQFNQPQHF
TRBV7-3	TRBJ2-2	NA	CASSPAGTGELFF
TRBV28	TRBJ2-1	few	CASSLSGTSGRAGYNEQFF
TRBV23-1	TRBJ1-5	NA	CASSPHQDNQPQHF
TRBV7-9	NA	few	CASSLANGVSYEQYF
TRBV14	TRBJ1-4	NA	CASSPASGTGREKLFF
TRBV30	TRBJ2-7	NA	CAWSRDFVTYEQYF
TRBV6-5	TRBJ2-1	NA	CASSPPGLAGPEQFF
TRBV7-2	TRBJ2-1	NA	CASSRGRGRDEQFF